These 17 T cell receptor beta chains were sequenced from one sample in a study of CD8+CD57+ T cells in acquired aplastic anemia. CDR3 and TCR beta VDJ profiling relied on genomic DNA as the template. TCRdb processed the reads anew with MiXCR; each CDR3 protein has one entry. The profile shows 120,000 or so distinct CDR3 sequences, approximately 40% of them singletons. Patients picked for sequencing had shown CD8+CD57+ cell expansion detected by flow cytometry. Source material: sorted CD4+, CD8+, or CD8+CD57+ T cells (not recorded which) from PBMCs. Receptor source: a human donor with aplastic anemia.

The rearrangement uses TRBV28 and TRBJ1-4; no clear D. Germline V gene sequence: CDR1 MDHEN, CDR2 SYDVKM. The CDR3 extends over 13 amino acids. V was clipped by 6 bases and J by 3 bases, with 8 bases between them. The CDR3 DNA reads TGTGCCAGCAGCCTAGCTTCTAATGAAAAACTGTTTTTT. This translates into CASSLASNEKLFF.

V and J are TRBV7-3 and TRBJ2-6, with no clear D. V was cut by 1 base and J by 15 bases, with 4 bases left in between. Germline CDR1 reads SGHTA; CDR2 reads FQGTGA. The CDR3 is 10 amino acids. CDR3 in amino acids: CASSLKDLTF. In DNA, the CDR3 is TGTGCCAGCAGCTTAAAGGACCTGACTTTC.

This clonotype was seen many times. The V call is TRBV20-1, the J call TRBJ2-5; 11 bases align to TRBD1. Germline V gene data show CDR1 as DFQATT and CDR2 as SNEGSKA (reference sequence). The ends lost 0 bases at V and 2 bases at J; junction bases unmatched: 11. This CDR3 spans 18 amino acids. CDR3 residues: CSARDLRTGGGRQETQYF. DNA of the CDR3: TGCAGTGCTAGAGATCTCAGGACAGGGGGCGGGAGGCAAGAGACCCAGTACTTC.

This clonotype was counted many times. The chain links TRBV6-1 to TRBJ1-2, with 8 bases aligning to TRBD1. The CDR3 totals 16 residues. CDR1 and CDR2 from the germline V gene are MNHNS and SASEGT. V dropped 6 bases and J dropped 3; count of bases not matched to a gene: 12. The CDR3 loop reads CASRPMTGVDDYGYTF. The CDR3 nucleotides read TGTGCCAGCAGACCAATGACAGGGGTGGATGACTATGGCTACACCTTC.

The chain carries TRBV10-3 and TRBJ1-2; 7 bases fit TRBD1. Germline CDR1 reads ENHRY; CDR2 reads SYGVKD. Unmatched junction bases numbered 6, after V lost 10 bases and J lost 4 bases. CDR3 length: 12 residues. The CDR3 protein is CATTGTAYGYTF. The CDR3 nucleotides are TGTGCCACCACCGGGACAGCCTATGGCTACACCTTC.

The J gene is TRBJ1-3, the V gene TRBV29-1; D remains unclear. The V end was cut by 4 bases, the J end by 0 bases, with 10 bases between. Germline CDR1 is SQVTM and CDR2 is ANQGSEA. This CDR3 has 14 amino acids. The CDR3 DNA follows: TGCAGCGTTGGAGACGGGCTCTCTGGAAACACCATATATTTT. As protein: CSVGDGLSGNTIYF.

In the case of this clonotype: As the CDR3 is not closed by the conserved phenylalanine or tryptophan, this likely results from a read error. Because the CDR3's place on the DNA is in doubt, the DNA is left out and the CDR3 is given as listed by TCRdb. CDR3 loop: CSVERGGIV. V and J are TRBV29-1 and TRBJ1-4; the listed D gene, TRBD1, was not tested against the DNA. Germline CDR1 reads SQVTM; CDR2 reads ANQGSEA. The CDR3 is 9 amino acids long, termini counted.

This clonotype appeared many times. This chain links TRBV9 with TRBJ1-4; D is uncertain. V was cut by 3 bases and J by 5 bases, with 11 bases left in between. This CDR3 region has 14 residues. CDR1 is SGDLS and CDR2 is YYNGEE in the germline V gene. CDR3 region: CASSAGLVNEKLFF. The CDR3 region has the DNA TGTGCCAGCAGCGCCGGACTGGTAAATGAAAAACTGTTTTTT.

V is TRBV15 and J is TRBJ1-1, with 7 positions matching TRBD1. Looked up from germline, CDR1 is LNHNV and CDR2 is YYDKDF (reference sequence). This CDR3 has 15 amino acids. V gave up 0 bases and J gave up 5 bases; unmatched junction bases: 6. This chain's CDR3 is CATSRETGRRTEAFF. CDR3 coding DNA: TGTGCCACCAGCAGAGAGACAGGGAGGAGGACTGAAGCTTTCTTT.

There are many counts of this clonotype. This chain uses TRBV15 with TRBJ1-1; a weak D match, TRBD1 (6 bases). The length of the CDR3 is 15 residues. Trimming cost V 2 bases and J 1 base, with 11 bases left between them. Germline assignment: CDR1 LNHNV and CDR2 YYDKDF (reference sequence). Here the CDR3 DNA reads TGTGCCACCAGCAGATCCTCAGGGGCGAACACTGAAGCTTTCTTT. It specifies CATSRSSGANTEAFF.

V gene TRBV28 combines with J gene TRBJ2-7; TRBD1 is a possible D gene (6 bases). Germline V CDR1 and CDR2: MDHEN, SYDVKM. V gave up 2 bases and J gave up 7 bases, with 18 bases separating them. The length of the CDR3 is 15 residues. The CDR3 bases are TGTGCCAGCAGTTTAATCGCACAGGGCAAAAGGGAGCAGTACTTC. Protein sequence: CASSLIAQGKREQYF.

This clonotype was observed at least ten times. The J gene is TRBJ1-1, the V gene TRBV4-1; no firm D call. V lost 4 bases and J lost 1, with 10 bases in between. CDR1 is MGHRA and CDR2 is YSYEKL in the germline V gene. The CDR3 totals 14 residues. This CDR3 is CASSPDTRNTEAFF. Here the CDR3 DNA reads TGCGCCAGCAGCCCCGATACTAGGAACACTGAAGCTTTCTTT.

In this sample, this clonotype turned up once. One end of the junction is discordant with germline, which a read error may explain. V and J are TRBV27 and TRBJ2-5; 8 bases line up with TRBD2. The CDR3 has 15 residues. Germline V CDR1 and CDR2: MNHEY, SMNVEV (reference sequence). The CDR3 DNA follows: TGTGCCAGCAGCGTCGGGACGGGGGGGAAAGAGACCCAGCACTTC. It codes for CASSVGTGGKETQHF.

This sequence joins TRBV6-1 and TRBJ2-7; D might be TRBD1 (6 bases). Germline V gene lookup returns CDR1 MNHNS and CDR2 SASEGT. This CDR3 comprises 15 residues. V lost 1 base and J lost 2, with 12 bases in between. The CDR3 is CASSEGQGSAYEQYF. The CDR3 DNA sequence: TGTGCCAGCAGTGAAGGGCAGGGGTCCGCCTACGAGCAGTACTTC.

The J gene is TRBJ1-2, the V gene TRBV2; TRBD1 matches 7 bases. The CDR3 runs to 14 residues. CDR1 and CDR2 (germline): SNHLY, FYNNEI. The V gene end was trimmed by 5 bases and the J gene end by 0 bases; junction bases not matched to a gene: 3. The CDR3 DNA reads TGTGCCAGCAGTTCAGGGACAGCTAACTATGGCTACACCTTC. It encodes CASSSGTANYGYTF.

This clonotype was observed at least ten times. The V call is TRBV5-1, the J call TRBJ2-3; D remains ambiguous. Trimming removed 3 bases from V and 2 bases from J, with 13 bases in between. Germline V CDR1 and CDR2: SGHRS, YFSETQ. The CDR3 has 15 amino acids. CDR3 nucleotides: TGCGCCAGCAGCTCCCGGAAGGGTCCCACAGATACGCAGTATTTT. Translating it yields CASSSRKGPTDTQYF.

This clonotype was seen ten or more times. It may be a read error: a sequence one base away is much more abundant. V usage is TRBV7-2 and J usage is TRBJ2-7; 7 bases are shared with TRBD2. The CDR3 spans 14 residues. Germline V CDR1 and CDR2: SGHTA, FQGNSA. The CDR3 region is CANSLGGSTYEQYF. CDR3 coding DNA: TGTGCCAACAGCTTGGGGGGGTCGACCTACGAGCAGTACTTC.